One sample yielded the 22 T cell receptor beta chains listed below, sequenced in a study of OX40 agonist ivuxolimab in advanced cancers. Here immunoSEQ multiplex PCR was the method, and the copy in TCRdb shows in-frame clones only, minus some. The sample has about 67,000 clones, 85% seen once. Sample: CD4+ or CD8+ T cells sorted from blood, taken in a trial of the OX40 agonist ivuxolimab. These receptors came from an adult with an advanced solid tumor such as melanoma, head and neck, liver or kidney cancer.

This chain uses TRBV15 with TRBJ2-4; TRBD2 aligns across 16 bases. Germline V gene sequence: CDR1 LNHNV, CDR2 YYDKDF (reference sequence). The CDR3 is 16 residues long. With V trimmed by 6 bases and J by 6 bases, 5 bases remained unmatched. The CDR3 protein is CATRAGTSGRGNIQYF. CDR3 bases: TGTGCCACCAGAGCCGGGACTAGCGGGAGGGGAAACATTCAGTACTTC.

In this sample, this clone turned up once. V is TRBV5-1 and J is TRBJ1-3, with D maybe TRBD1 (5 bases). The CDR3 consists of 16 residues. Germline loops: CDR1 SGHRS, CDR2 YFSETQ. The germline V and J ends were trimmed by 0 bases and 0 bases, with 10 bases remaining between them. The DNA for the CDR3 is TGCGCCAGCAGCTTGGTGGGGGTAAACTCTGGAAACACCATATATTTT. Protein: CASSLVGVNSGNTIYF.

The chain has TRBV23-1 and TRBJ2-4; 10 bases align to TRBD2. TRBV23-1 is labeled an ORF, and its function is uncertain. Trimming cost V 3 bases and J 7 bases; bases outside gene matches: 15. This CDR3 comprises 18 residues. CDR3 bases: TGCGCCAGCAGTCACCCCTCCGGGACTAGCGCGGGGGGGAACATTCAGTACTTC. Its translation: CASSHPSGTSAGGNIQYF.

The CDR3, as DNA: TGTGCCAGCAGCCCCGCGATAGTCGACGAGCAGTACTTC. Amino acids: CASSPAIVDEQYF. The chain carries TRBV7-2 and TRBJ2-7; D gene ambiguous. The CDR3 sequence is 13 residues long. The germline V gene encodes CDR1 SGHTA and CDR2 FQGNSA. V shed 5 bases and J shed 5 bases, with 13 bases lying between them.

This clone was found once. The J gene is TRBJ2-3, the V gene TRBV4-1, with D unclear. V was clipped by 1 base and J by 3 bases, with 11 bases between them. CDR1 and CDR2 (germline): MGHRA, YSYEKL. The CDR3 spans 15 residues. CDR3: CASSQAPAPTDTQYF. CDR3 DNA sequence: TGCGCCAGCAGCCAAGCACCTGCCCCTACAGATACGCAGTATTTT.

The V and J genes are TRBV19 and TRBJ1-5; TRBD1 might be the D (6 bases). The germline V gene has CDR1 LNHDA and CDR2 SQIVND (reference sequence). CDR3 size: 16 residues. The ends were cut back, 4 bases at V and 2 bases at J, with 15 bases in the middle. CDR3 nucleotide sequence: TGTGCCAGTAGTAAGGACAGACCGAGTGGCAATCAGCCCCAGCATTTT. Protein: CASSKDRPSGNQPQHF.

To note about this clone: The junction departs from germline at one end; a sequencing error may be responsible. CDR3 loop: CVSRQWDTRTDTQYF. CDR3 in DNA: TGCGTCAGCAGACAATGGGACACCAGGACAGATACGCAGTATTTT. The V and J genes are TRBV5-1 and TRBJ2-3; possible D gene TRBD1, 6 bases. Looked up from germline, CDR1 is SGHRS and CDR2 is YFSETQ. CDR3 length: 15 residues.

This sequence joins TRBV6-1 and TRBJ2-1; weak D call: TRBD1 (5 bases). CDR3 length equals 15 residues. Germline CDR1 MNHNS, CDR2 SASEGT. Deletions cut 6 bases from V and 0 bases from J, with 12 bases between. The CDR3: CASRIDRHSYNEQFF. In DNA form, the CDR3 reads TGTGCCAGCAGAATAGACAGACACTCCTACAATGAGCAGTTCTTC.

The chain couples TRBV15 to TRBJ2-5; unclear D gene. This CDR3 contains 14 residues. Between the trimmed V and J ends, which lost 0 bases and 9 bases, there was a span of 14 bases. Per germline, CDR1 LNHNV and CDR2 YYDKDF (reference sequence). DNA for the CDR3: TGTGCCACCAGCAGAGATCGGAACCCGGTCCCCCAGTACTTC. This translates into CATSRDRNPVPQYF.

V is TRBV14 and J is TRBJ2-3, with 11 nucleotides matching TRBD2. The CDR3 is 16 amino acids. Germline trimming cut 5 bases from V and 6 bases from J; bases unmatched to any gene: 10. CDR1 is SGHDN, CDR2 FVKESK, per germline. The CDR3 reads CASSSVLAGVFDTQYF. CDR3 DNA: TGTGCCAGCAGCTCCGTACTAGCGGGAGTGTTCGATACGCAGTATTTT.

This chain connects TRBV28 to TRBJ1-1; D not resolved. The germline gives CDR1 MDHEN, CDR2 SYDVKM. V lost 5 bases and J 2 bases, leaving 6 bases between the germline ends. The CDR3 covers 12 residues. The CDR3 spells CASSRPNTEAFF. The CDR3 DNA sequence: TGTGCCAGCAGTCGACCCAACACTGAAGCTTTCTTT. The complete variable domain, with remaining parts taken from reference TRBV28 and TRBJ1-1, reads DVKVTQSSRYLVKRTGEKVFLECVQDMDHENMFWYRQDPGLGLRLIYFSYDVKMKEKGDIPEGYSVSREKKERFSLILESASTNQTSMYLCASSRPNTEAFFGQGTRLTVV.

The chain combines TRBV28 with TRBJ1-2; TRBD1 aligns across 10 bases. Trimming at V came to 6 bases and at J to 8 bases, leaving 9 bases not matched to a gene. The CDR3 contains 14 residues. Germline V lookup: CDR1 MDHEN, CDR2 SYDVKM. The CDR3 reads CASSRDRGLGGYTF. The CDR3 DNA reads TGTGCCAGCAGCCGAGACAGGGGGCTAGGAGGCTACACCTTC.

This clone was detected only once. The chain uses TRBV5-6 and TRBJ2-3; D possibly matches TRBD1 or TRBD2 (5 bases each). Trimming left V 4 bases short and J 7 bases short, with 25 bases between. Germline V gives CDR1 SGHDT, CDR2 YYEEEE. This CDR3 comprises 17 residues. The CDR3 sequence is CASSPRDGTEGLNTQYF. CDR3 nucleotides: TGTGCCAGCAGCCCCCGGGATGGGACCGAGGGGTTAAATACGCAGTATTTT.

This clone was seen only once. The chain is built from TRBV27 and TRBJ1-2; 9 bases fit TRBD1. Germline CDR1 is MNHEY and CDR2 is SMNVEV (reference sequence). V shed 4 bases and J 3 bases; nucleotides not matched to a gene: 12. The CDR3 extends over 17 amino acids. CDR3 sequence: CASSSLPTGGADYGYTF. As DNA, the CDR3 is TGTGCCAGCAGTTCCCTACCTACAGGGGGCGCCGACTATGGCTACACCTTC.

V and J are TRBV5-1 and TRBJ2-7, with D perhaps matching TRBD1 (5 bases). Trimming removed 2 bases at V and 2 bases at J, with 11 bases between. Germline V gene data show CDR1 as SGHRS and CDR2 as YFSETQ. The CDR3 is 14 residues long. This chain's CDR3 is CASSLTGTTYEQYF. CDR3 sequence (DNA): TGCGCCAGCAGCTTAACAGGTACTACCTACGAGCAGTACTTC.

This clone was seen a single time. This chain joins TRBV28 and TRBJ1-2, with TRBD1 identical over 7 bases. CDR3 length: 15 amino acids. After removal of 4 bases from V and 6 bases from J, the junction contained 11 bases not matched to a gene. Germline-derived CDR1 and CDR2 are MDHEN and SYDVKM. The CDR3 DNA sequence: TGTGCCAGCAGTTCAGGGCTACCGACAGGGAATGGCTACACCTTC. This translates into CASSSGLPTGNGYTF.

The chain recombines TRBV6-1 with TRBJ2-3, with D hard to call. This CDR3 spans 13 amino acids. V was pared by 6 bases and J by 6 bases, with 13 bases between. Per germline, CDR1 MNHNS and CDR2 SASEGT. CDR3 sequence reads: CASRRALEDTQYF. DNA of the CDR3: TGTGCCAGCAGGAGAGCGCTGGAGGATACGCAGTATTTT.

This CDR3 is CASRRSVNNYGYTF. The CDR3 DNA reads TGTGCCAGCAGACGGTCAGTTAATAACTATGGCTACACCTTC. The J gene is TRBJ1-2, the V gene TRBV28; D unclear. Trimming removed 6 bases at V and 1 base at J, with 12 bases between. Germline assignment: CDR1 MDHEN and CDR2 SYDVKM. The CDR3 consists of 14 residues.

The V and J genes are TRBV7-2 and TRBJ1-5; TRBD1 is a possible D gene (6 bases). This CDR3 spans 16 amino acids. V dropped 3 bases and J dropped 4 bases, with 16 bases sitting between them. CDR1 and CDR2 from the germline V gene are SGHTA and FQGNSA. The CDR3 sequence: CASSFLSQGLNQPQHF. CDR3 coding DNA: TGTGCCAGCAGCTTTTTGTCACAGGGCCTAAATCAGCCCCAGCATTTT.

Worth noting for this clone: Sequence at one end of the junction differs from germline and may be a read error. The V and J genes are TRBV7-2 and TRBJ2-6; D is uncertain. The V gene's germline CDR1 is SGHTA and CDR2 FQGNSA. The CDR3 totals 11 residues. The CDR3 loop is CASSLGRVLVF. The CDR3 coding sequence is TGTGCCAGCAGCTTAGGACGGGTTTTGGTTTTC.

The chain has TRBV7-9 and TRBJ1-5, with 7 bases that match TRBD1. V gave up 5 bases and J gave up 0 bases; unmatched junction bases: 7. This CDR3 region has 16 residues. From germline, CDR1 is SEHNR and CDR2 FQNEAQ (reference sequence). CDR3 amino acids: CASSPNYRGSNQPQHF. CDR3 in DNA: TGTGCCAGCAGCCCCAATTACAGGGGTAGCAATCAGCCCCAGCATTTT. The whole variable domain, remainder taken from reference TRBV7-9 and TRBJ1-5, is DTGVSQNPRHKITKRGQNVTFRCDPISEHNRLYWYRQTLGQGPEFLTYFQNEAQLEKSRLLSDRFSAERPKGSFSTLEIQRTEQGDSAMYLCASSPNYRGSNQPQHFGDGTRLSIL.

The genes are TRBV7-2 and TRBJ2-3; D remains unclear. This CDR3 comprises 13 residues. From germline, CDR1 is SGHTA and CDR2 FQGNSA. V gave up 5 bases and J gave up 0 bases, with 6 bases separating them. CDR3 coding DNA: TGTGCCAGCAGCCGCCTTAGCACAGATACGCAGTATTTT. It translates to CASSRLSTDTQYF. Full variable domain (missing parts from reference TRBV7-2 and TRBJ2-3): GAGVSQSPSNKVTEKGKDVELRCDPISGHTALYWYRQSLGQGLEFLIYFQGNSAPDKSGLPSDRFSAERTGGSVSTLTIQRTQQEDSAVYLCASSRLSTDTQYFGPGTRLTVL.